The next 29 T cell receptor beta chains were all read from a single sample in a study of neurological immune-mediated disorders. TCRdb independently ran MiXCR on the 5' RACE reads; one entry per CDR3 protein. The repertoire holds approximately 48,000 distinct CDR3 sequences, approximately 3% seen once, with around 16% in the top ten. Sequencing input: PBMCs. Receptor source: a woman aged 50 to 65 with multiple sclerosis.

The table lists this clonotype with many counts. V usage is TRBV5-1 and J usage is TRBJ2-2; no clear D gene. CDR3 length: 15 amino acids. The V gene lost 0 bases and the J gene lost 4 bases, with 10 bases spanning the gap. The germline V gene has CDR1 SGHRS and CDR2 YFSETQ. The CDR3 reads CASSLGPGSTGELFF. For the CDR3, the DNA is TGCGCCAGCAGCTTGGGTCCCGGTAGCACCGGGGAGCTGTTTTTT.

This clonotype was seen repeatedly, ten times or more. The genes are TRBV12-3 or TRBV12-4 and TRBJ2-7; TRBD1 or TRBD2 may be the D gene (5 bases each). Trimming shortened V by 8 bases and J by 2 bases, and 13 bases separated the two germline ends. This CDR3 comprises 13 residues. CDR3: CASFPGTAYEQYV. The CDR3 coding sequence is TGTGCCAGCTTTCCAGGGACCGCCTACGAGCAGTACGTC.

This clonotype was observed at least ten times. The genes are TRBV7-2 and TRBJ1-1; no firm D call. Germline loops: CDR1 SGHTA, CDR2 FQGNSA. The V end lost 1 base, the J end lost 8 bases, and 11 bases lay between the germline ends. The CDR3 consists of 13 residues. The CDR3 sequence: CASSLGVEYEAFF. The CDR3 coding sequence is TGTGCCAGCAGCTTAGGGGTAGAATACGAAGCTTTCTTT.

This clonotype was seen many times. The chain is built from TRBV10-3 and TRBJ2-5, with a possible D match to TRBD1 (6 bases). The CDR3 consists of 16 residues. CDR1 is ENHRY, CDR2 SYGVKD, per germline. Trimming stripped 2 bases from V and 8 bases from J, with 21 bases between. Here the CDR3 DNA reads TGTGCCATCAGTGAGCCGGATCGAACAGGGTGGGGTACCCAGTACTTC. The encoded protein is CAISEPDRTGWGTQYF.

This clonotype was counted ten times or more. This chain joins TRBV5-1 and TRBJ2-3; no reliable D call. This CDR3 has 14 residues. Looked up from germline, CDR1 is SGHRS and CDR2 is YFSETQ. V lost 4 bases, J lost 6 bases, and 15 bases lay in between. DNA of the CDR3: TGCGCCAGCAGCCGAAAGGGTGAGCCGGATACGCAGTATTTT. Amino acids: CASSRKGEPDTQYF. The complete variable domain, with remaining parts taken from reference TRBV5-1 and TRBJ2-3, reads KAGVTQTPRYLIKTRGQQVTLSCSPISGHRSVSWYQQTPGQGLQFLFEYFSETQRNKGNFPGRFSGRQFSNSRSEMNVSTLELGDSALYLCASSRKGEPDTQYFGPGTRLTVL.

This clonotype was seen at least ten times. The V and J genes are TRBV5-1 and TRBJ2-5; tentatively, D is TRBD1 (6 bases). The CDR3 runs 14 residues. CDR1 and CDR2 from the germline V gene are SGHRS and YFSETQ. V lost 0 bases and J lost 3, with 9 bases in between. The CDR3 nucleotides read TGCGCCAGCAGCTTGGCTCACAGGGAAGAGACCCAGTACTTC. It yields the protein CASSLAHREETQYF. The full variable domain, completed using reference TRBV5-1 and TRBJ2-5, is KAGVTQTPRYLIKTRGQQVTLSCSPISGHRSVSWYQQTPGQGLQFLFEYFSETQRNKGNFPGRFSGRQFSNSRSEMNVSTLELGDSALYLCASSLAHREETQYFGPGTRLLVL.

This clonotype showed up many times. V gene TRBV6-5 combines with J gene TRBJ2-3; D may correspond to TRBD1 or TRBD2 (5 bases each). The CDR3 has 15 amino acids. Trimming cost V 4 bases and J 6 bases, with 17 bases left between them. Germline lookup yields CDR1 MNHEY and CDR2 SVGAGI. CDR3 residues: CASSSGTLTSDTQYF. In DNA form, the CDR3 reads TGTGCCAGCAGTTCCGGGACCCTAACTTCGGATACGCAGTATTTT.

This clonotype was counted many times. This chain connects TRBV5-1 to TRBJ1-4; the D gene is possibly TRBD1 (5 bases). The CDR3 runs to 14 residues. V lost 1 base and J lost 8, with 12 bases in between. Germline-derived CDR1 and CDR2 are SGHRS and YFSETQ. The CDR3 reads CASSLNRFEEKLFF. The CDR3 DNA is TGCGCCAGCAGCTTGAACAGGTTTGAAGAAAAACTGTTTTTT. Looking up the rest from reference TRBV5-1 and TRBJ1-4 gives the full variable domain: KAGVTQTPRYLIKTRGQQVTLSCSPISGHRSVSWYQQTPGQGLQFLFEYFSETQRNKGNFPGRFSGRQFSNSRSEMNVSTLELGDSALYLCASSLNRFEEKLFFGSGTQLSVL.

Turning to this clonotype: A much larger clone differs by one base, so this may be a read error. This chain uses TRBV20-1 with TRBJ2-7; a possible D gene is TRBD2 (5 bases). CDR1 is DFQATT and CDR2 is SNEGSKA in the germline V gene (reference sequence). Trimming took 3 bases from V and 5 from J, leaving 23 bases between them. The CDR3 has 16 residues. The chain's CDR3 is CSASGPNSGKVDEQYF. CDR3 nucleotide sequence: TGCAGTGCTAGCGGTCCGAACTCCGGGAAAGTGGACGAGCAGTACTTC.

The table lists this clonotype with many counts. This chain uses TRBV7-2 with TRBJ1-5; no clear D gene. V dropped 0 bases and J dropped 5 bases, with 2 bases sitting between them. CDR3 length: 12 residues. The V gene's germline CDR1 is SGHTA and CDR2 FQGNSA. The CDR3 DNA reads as TGTGCCAGCAGCTTAGCAGATCAGCCCCAGCATTTT. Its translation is CASSLADQPQHF.

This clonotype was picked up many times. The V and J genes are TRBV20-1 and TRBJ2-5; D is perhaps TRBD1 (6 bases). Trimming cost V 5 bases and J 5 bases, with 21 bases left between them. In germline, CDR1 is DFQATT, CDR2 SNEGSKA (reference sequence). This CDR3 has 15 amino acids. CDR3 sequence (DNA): TGCAGTGCTCGAACAGGGAGCTCCTCCGGGGAGACCCAGTACTTC. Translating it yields CSARTGSSSGETQYF.

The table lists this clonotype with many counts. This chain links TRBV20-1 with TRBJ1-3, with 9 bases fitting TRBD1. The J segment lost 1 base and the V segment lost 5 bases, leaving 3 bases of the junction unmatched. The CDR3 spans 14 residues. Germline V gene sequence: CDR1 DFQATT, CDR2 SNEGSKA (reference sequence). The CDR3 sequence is CSAAGTGSGNTIYF. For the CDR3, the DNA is TGCAGTGCTGCTGGGACAGGGTCTGGAAACACCATATATTTT.

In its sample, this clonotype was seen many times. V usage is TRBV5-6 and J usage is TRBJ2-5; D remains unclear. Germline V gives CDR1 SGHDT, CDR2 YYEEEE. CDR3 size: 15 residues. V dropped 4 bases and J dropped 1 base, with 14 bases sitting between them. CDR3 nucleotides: TGTGCCAGCAGCATTGGAGCCGGAATCCAAGAGACCCAGTACTTC. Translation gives CASSIGAGIQETQYF.

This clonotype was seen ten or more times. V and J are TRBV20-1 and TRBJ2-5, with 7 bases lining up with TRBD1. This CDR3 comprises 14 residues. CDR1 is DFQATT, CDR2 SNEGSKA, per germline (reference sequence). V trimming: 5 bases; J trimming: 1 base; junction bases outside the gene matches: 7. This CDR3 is CSALNRGFQETQYF. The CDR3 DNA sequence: TGCAGTGCTTTGAACAGGGGTTTCCAAGAGACCCAGTACTTC.

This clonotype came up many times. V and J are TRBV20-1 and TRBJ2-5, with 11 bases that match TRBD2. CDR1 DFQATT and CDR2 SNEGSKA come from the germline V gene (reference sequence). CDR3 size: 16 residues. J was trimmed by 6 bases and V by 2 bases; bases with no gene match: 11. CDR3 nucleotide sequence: TGCAGTGCTAGACCGACGGGACTAGCGGTGTTTAAGACCCAGTACTTC. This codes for CSARPTGLAVFKTQYF.

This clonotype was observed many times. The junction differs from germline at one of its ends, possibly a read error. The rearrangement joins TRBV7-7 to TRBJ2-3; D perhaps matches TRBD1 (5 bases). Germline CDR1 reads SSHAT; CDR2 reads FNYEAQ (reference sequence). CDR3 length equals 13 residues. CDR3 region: CASSPSSQGTQYF. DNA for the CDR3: TGTGCTAGCAGCCCCTCCTCGCAGGGAACGCAGTATTTT.

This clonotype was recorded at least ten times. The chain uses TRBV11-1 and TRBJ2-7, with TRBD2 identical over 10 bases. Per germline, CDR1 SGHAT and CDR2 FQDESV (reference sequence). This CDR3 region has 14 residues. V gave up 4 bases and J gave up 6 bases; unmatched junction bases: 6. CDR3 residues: CASSSSGRAGEQYF. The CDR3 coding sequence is TGTGCCAGCAGCTCGAGCGGGAGGGCCGGCGAGCAGTACTTC.

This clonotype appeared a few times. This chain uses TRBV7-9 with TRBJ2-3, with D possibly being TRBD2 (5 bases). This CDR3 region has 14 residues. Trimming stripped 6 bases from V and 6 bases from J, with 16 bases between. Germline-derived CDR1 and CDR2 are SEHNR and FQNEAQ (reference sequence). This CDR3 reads CASRLEYDSDTQYF. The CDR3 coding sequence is TGTGCCAGCAGACTAGAATATGATTCCGATACGCAGTATTTT.

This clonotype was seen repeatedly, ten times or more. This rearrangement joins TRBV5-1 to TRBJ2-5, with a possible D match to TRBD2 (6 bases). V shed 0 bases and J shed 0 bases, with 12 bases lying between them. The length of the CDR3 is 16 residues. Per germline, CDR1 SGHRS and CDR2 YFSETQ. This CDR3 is CASSLDRRGHQETQYF. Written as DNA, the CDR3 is TGCGCCAGCAGCTTGGATCGGCGGGGCCACCAAGAGACCCAGTACTTC.

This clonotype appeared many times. The CDR3 bases are TGTGCCAGCAGCCCGCCGGGACTACCGATCTACAATGAGCAGTTCTTC. This gives the protein CASSPPGLPIYNEQFF. V and J are TRBV7-9 and TRBJ2-1, with 7 bases aligning to TRBD2. Per germline, CDR1 SEHNR and CDR2 FQNEAQ (reference sequence). The CDR3 is 16 amino acids. V lost 5 bases, J lost 3 bases, and 10 bases stayed unmatched.

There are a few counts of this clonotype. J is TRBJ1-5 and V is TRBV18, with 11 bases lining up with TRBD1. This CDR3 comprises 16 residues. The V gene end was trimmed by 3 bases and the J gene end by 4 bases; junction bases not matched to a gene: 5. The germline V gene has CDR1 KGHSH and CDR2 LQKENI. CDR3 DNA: TGTGCCAGCTCACCGTCCGGGACAGGGGGAAATCAGCCCCAGCATTTT. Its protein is CASSPSGTGGNQPQHF.

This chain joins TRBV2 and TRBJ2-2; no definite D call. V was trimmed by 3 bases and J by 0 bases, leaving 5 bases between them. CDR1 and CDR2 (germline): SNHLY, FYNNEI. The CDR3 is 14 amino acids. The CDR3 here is CASSDTPNTGELFF. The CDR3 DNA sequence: TGTGCCAGCAGTGACACCCCGAACACCGGGGAGCTGTTTTTT. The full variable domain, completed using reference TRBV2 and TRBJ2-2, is EPEVTQTPSHQVTQMGQEVILRCVPISNHLYFYWYRQILGQKVEFLVSFYNNEISEKSEIFDDQFSVERPDGSNFTLKIRSTKLEDSAMYFCASSDTPNTGELFFGEGSRLTVL.

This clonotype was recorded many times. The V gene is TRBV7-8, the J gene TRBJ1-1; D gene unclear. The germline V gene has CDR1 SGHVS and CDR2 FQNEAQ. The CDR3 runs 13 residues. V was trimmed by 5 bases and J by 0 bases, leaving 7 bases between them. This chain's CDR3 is CASSLSLNTEAFF. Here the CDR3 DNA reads TGTGCCAGCAGCCTCAGTCTGAACACTGAAGCTTTCTTT.

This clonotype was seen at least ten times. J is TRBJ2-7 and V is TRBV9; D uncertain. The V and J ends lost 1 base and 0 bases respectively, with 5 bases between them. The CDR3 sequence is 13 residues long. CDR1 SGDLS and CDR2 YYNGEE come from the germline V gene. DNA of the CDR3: TGTGCCAGCAGCGTATCTCCCTCCTACGAGCAGTACTTC. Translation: CASSVSPSYEQYF. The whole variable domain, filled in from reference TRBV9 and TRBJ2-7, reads DSGVTQTPKHLITATGQRVTLRCSPRSGDLSVYWYQQSLDQGLQFLIQYYNGEERAKGNILERFSAQQFPDLHSELNLSSLELGDSALYFCASSVSPSYEQYFGPGTRLTVT.

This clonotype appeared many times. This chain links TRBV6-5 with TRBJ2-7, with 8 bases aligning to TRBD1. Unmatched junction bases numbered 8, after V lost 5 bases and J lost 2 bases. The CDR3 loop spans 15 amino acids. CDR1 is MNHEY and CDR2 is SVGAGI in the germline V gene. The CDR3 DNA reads TGTGCCAGCAGTCCAACCCCGGACAGGGCCTACGAGCAGTACTTC. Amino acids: CASSPTPDRAYEQYF.

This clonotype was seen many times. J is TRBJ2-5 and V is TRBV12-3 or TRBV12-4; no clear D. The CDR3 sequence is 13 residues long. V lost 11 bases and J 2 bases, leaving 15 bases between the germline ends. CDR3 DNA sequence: TGTGCCGTTAGAGGAAGACTTCAAGAGACCCAGTACTTC. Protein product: CAVRGRLQETQYF.

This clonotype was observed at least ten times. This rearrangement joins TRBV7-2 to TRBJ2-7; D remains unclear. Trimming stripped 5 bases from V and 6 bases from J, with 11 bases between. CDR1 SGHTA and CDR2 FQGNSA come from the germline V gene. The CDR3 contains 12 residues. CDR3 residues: CASSKEIGEQYF. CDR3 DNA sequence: TGTGCCAGCAGCAAAGAAATCGGCGAGCAGTACTTC. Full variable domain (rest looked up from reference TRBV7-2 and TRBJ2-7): GAGVSQSPSNKVTEKGKDVELRCDPISGHTALYWYRQSLGQGLEFLIYFQGNSAPDKSGLPSDRFSAERTGGSVSTLTIQRTQQEDSAVYLCASSKEIGEQYFGPGTRLTVT.

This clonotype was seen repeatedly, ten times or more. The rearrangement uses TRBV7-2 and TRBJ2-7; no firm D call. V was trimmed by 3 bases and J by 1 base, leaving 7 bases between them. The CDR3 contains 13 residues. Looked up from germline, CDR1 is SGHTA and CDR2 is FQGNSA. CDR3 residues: CASSLGRSYEQYV. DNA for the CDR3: TGTGCCAGCAGCTTGGGCAGGTCCTACGAGCAGTACGTC.

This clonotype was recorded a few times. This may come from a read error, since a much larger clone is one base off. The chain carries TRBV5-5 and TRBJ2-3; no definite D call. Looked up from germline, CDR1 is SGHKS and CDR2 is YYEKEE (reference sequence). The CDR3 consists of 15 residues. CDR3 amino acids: CASSLVRPGTDTKYF. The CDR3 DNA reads TGTGCCAGCAGCTTGGTGCGGCCTGGCACGGATACGAAGTATTTT.